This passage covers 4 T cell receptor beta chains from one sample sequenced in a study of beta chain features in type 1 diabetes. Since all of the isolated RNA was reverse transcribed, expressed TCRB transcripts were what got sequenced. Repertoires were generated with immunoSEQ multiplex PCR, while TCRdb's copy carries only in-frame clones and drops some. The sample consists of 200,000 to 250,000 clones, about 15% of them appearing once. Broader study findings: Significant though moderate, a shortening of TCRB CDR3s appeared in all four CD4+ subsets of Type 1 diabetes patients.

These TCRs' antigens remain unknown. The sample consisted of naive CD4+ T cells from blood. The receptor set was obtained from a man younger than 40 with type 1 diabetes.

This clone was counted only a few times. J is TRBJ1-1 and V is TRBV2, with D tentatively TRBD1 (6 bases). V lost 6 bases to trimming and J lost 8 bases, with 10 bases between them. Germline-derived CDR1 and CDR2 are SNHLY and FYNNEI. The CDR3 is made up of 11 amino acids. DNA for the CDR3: TGTGCCAGCAGCGGACAGTACGAAGCTTTCTTT. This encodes CASSGQYEAFF.

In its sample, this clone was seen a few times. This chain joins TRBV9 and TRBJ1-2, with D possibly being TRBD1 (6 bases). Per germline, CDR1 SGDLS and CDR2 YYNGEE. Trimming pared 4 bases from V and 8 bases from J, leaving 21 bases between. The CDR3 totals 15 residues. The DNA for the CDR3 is TGTGCCAGCAGCCCCCAGGGGACGGGCCCTGGGGGCTACACCTTC. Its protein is CASSPQGTGPGGYTF.

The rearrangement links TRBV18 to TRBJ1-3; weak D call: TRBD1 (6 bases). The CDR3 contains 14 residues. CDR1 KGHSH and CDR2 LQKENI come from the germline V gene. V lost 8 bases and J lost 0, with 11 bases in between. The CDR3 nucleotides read TGTGCCAGCAGTATACAGGGCTCTGGAAACACCATATATTTT. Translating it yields CASSIQGSGNTIYF.

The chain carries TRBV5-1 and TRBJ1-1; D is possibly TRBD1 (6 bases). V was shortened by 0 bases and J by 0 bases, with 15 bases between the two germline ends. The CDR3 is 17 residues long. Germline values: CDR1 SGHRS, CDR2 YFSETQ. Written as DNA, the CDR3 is TGCGCCAGCAGCTTGGCCACAGGGTCCATCATGAACACTGAAGCTTTCTTT. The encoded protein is CASSLATGSIMNTEAFF.